This TCR beta chain appears in the sequencing data of a study of T-cell reconstitution after alpha-beta-depleted transplantation in children. The CDR3 extends over 14 amino acids. After removal of 4 bases from V and 7 bases from J, the junction contained 7 bases not matched to a gene. Germline CDR1 and CDR2: SQVTM and ANQGSEA. The TCRbeta library incorporated unique molecular identifiers. One entry per CDR3 protein results from TCRdb running MiXCR on the PCR reads. The data show approximately 590,000 distinct CDR3 sequences, approximately 10% seen once. This sequence joins TRBV29-1 and TRBJ2-1, with 10 bases aligning to TRBD2. Sequencing was performed on PBMCs from the stem cell graft donor, taken from the stem cell graft. The origin of this receptor is a human donor who donated a stem cell graft to a child with acute myeloid leukemia. The CDR3 reads CSVVASGRGNEQFF. The CDR3 coding sequence is TGCAGCGTTGTTGCTAGCGGGAGAGGAAATGAGCAGTTCTTC.